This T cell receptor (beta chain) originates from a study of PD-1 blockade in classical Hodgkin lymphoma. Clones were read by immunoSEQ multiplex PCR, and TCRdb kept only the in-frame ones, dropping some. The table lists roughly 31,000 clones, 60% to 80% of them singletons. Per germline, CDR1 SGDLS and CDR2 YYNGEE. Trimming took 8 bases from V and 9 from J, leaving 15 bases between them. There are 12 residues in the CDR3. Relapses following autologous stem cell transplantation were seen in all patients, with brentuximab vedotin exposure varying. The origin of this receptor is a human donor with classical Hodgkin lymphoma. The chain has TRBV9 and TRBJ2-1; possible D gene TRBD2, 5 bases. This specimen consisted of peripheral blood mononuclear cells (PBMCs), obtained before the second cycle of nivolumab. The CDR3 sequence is CASQEDGSEQFF. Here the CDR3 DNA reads TGTGCCAGTCAGGAGGATGGATCTGAGCAGTTCTTC.